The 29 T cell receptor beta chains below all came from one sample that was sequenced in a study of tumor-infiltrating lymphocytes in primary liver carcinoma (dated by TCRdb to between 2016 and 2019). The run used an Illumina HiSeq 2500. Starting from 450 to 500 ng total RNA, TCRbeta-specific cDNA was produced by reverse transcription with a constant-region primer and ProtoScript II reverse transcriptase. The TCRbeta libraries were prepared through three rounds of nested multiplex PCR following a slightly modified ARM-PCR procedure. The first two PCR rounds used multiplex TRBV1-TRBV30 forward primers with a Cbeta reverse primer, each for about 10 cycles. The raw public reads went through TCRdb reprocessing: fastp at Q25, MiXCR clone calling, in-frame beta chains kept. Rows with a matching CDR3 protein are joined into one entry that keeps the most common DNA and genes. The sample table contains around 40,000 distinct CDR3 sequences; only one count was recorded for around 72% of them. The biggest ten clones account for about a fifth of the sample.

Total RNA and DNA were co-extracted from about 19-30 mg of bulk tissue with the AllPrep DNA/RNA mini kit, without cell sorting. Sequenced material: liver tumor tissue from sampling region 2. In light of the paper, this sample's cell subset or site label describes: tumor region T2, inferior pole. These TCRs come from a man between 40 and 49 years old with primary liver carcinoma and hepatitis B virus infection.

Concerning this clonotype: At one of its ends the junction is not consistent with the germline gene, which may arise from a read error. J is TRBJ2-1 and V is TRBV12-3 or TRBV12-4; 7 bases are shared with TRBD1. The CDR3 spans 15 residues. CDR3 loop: CVSRASGQPYNEQSF. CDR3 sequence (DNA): TGTGTCAGCAGGGCGTCGGGACAGCCATACAATGAGCAGTCCTTC.

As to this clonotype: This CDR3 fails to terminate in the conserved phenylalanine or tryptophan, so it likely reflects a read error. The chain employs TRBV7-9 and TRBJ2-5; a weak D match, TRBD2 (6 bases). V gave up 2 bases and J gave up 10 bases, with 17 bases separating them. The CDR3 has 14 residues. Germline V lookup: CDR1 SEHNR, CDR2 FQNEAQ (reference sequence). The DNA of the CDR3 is TGTGCCAGCAGCTTAATAGGGACTTCCGAGGTCCAGTACCTC. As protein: CASSLIGTSEVQYL.

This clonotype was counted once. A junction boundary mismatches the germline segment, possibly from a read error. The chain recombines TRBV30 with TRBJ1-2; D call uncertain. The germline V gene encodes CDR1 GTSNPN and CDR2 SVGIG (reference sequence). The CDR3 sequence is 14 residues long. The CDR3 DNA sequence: TGTGCCTGGAGTATCAGCAGGTCTAACTATGGCTACACATTC. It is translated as CAWSISRSNYGYTF.

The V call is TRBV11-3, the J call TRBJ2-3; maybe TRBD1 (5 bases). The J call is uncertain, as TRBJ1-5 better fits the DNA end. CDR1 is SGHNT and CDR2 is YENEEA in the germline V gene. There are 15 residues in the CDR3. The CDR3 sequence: CADSPGGGPPDTQHF. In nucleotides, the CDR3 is TGTGCCGACAGCCCCGGTGGGGGTCCCCCAGATACGCAGCATTTT.

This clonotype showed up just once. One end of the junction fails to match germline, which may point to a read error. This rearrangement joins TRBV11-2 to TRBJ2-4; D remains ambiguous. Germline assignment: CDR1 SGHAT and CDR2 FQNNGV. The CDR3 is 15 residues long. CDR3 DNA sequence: TGTGACAGCACCACTCCGGCGGTAGCCATAAACATTCAGTACTTC. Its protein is CDSTTPAVAINIQYF. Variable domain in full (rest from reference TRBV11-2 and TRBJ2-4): EAGVAQSPRYKIIEKRQSVAFWCNPISGHATLYWYQQILGQGPKLLIQFQNNGVVDDSQLPKDRFSAERLKGVDSTLKIQPAKLEDSAVYLCDSTTPAVAINIQYFGAGTRLSVL.

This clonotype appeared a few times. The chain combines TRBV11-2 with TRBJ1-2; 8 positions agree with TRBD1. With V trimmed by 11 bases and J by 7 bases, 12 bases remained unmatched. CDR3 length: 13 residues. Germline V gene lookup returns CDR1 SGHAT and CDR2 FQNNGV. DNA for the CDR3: TGTGCCGGTAGCCTAGGACAGGGAAGTGGCTACACCTTC. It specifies CAGSLGQGSGYTF.

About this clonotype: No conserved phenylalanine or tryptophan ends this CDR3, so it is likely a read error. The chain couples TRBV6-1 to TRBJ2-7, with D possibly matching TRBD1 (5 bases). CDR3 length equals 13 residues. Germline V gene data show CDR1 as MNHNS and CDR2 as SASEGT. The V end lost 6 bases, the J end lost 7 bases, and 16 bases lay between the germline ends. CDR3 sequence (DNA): TGTGCCAGCAGCATCGGAACAAGGGGTGAGCAGTACTTA. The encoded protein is CASSIGTRGEQYL.

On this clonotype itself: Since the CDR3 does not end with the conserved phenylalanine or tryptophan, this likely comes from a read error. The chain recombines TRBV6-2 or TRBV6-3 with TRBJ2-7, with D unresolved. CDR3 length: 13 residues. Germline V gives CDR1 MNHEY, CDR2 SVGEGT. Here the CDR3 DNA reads TGTGCCGGCAGTTACGTGGTACCCTACGAGCAGTACATG. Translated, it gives CAGSYVVPYEQYM.

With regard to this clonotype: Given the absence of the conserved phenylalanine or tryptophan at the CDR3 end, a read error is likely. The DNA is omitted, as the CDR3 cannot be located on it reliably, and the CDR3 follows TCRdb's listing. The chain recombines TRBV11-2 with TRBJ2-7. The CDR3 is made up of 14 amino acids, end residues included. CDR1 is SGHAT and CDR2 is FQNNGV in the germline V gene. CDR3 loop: CASNSNRNSYEQCL.

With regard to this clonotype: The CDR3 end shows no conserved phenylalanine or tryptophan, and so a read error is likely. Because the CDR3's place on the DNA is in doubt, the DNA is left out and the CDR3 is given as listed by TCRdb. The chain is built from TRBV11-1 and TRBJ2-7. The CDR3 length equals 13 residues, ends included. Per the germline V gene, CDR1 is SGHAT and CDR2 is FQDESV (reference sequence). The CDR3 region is CASRGKRSSEHYI.

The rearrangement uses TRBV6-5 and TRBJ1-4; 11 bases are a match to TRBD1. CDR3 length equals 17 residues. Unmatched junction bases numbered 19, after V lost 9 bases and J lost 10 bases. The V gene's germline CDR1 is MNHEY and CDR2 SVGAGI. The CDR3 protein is CASSTRTGGAYRVKLFF. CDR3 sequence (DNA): TGTGCCAGTAGCACCCGGACAGGGGGCGCGTATCGAGTAAAACTGTTTTTT.

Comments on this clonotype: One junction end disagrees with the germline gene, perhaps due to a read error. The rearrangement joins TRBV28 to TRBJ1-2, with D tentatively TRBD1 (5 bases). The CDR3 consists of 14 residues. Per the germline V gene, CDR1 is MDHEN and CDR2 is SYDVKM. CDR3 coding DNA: TGTGCCAGCAGCCTGCGGGACGGACCTTATGGCTACGCCTTC. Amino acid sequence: CASSLRDGPYGYAF.

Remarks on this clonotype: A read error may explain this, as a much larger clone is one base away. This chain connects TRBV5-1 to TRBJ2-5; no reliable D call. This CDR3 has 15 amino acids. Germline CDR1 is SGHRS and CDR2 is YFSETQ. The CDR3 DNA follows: TGCGCCAGCAGCTTGGGAGCCCTCCGCCAAGAGAGCCAGTACTTC. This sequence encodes CASSLGALRQESQYF.

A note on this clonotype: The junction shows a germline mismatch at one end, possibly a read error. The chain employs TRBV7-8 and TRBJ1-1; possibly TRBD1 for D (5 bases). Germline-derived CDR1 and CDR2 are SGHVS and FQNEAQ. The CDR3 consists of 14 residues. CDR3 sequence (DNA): TGTGCCAGCAGCCCTTCGGAGGGGAACACTGAAGCTATCTTT. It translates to CASSPSEGNTEAIF.

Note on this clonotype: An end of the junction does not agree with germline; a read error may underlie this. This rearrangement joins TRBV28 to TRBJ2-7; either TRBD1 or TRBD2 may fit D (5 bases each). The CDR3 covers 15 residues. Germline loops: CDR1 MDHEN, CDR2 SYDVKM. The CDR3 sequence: CVSTPQGRSPYEQYF. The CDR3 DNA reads TGTGTCAGCACGCCGCAGGGACGTTCTCCCTACGAGCAGTACTTC. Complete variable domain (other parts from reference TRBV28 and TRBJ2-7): DVKVTQSSRYLVKRTGEKVFLECVQDMDHENMFWYRQDPGLGLRLIYFSYDVKMKEKGDIPEGYSVSREKKERFSLILESASTNQTSMYLCVSTPQGRSPYEQYFGPGTRLTVT.

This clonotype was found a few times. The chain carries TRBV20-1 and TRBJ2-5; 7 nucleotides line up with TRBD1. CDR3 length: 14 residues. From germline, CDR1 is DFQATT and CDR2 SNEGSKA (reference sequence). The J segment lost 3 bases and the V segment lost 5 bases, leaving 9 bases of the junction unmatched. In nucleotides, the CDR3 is TGCAGTGCTGGGGAAGGCAGGGGGAAAGAGACCCAGTACTTC. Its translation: CSAGEGRGKETQYF.

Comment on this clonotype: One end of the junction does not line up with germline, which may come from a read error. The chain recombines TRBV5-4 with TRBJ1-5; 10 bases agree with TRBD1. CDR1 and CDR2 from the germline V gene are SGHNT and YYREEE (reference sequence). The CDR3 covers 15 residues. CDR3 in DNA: TGTGTCAGCAGCCCCGACAGGGGGCTTAATCAGCCCCAGCATTTT. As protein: CVSSPDRGLNQPQHF.

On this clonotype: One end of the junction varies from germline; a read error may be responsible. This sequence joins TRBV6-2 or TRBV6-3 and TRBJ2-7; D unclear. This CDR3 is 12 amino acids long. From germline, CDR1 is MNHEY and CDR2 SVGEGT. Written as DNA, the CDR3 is TGTGCCAGCAGTATATCATCCTACGAGCAGCACTTC. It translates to CASSISSYEQHF.

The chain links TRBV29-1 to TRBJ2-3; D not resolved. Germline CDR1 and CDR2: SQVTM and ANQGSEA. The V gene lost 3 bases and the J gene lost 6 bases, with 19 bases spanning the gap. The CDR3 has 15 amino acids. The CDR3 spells CSVEGGAGTTDTQYF. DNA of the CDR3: TGCAGCGTTGAGGGCGGTGCCGGCACCACGGATACGCAGTATTTT.

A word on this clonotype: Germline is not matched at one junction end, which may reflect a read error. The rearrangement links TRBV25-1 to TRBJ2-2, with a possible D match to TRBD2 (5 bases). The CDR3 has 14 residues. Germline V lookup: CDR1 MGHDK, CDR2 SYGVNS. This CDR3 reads CANSDLANTGELFF. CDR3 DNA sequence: TGTGCCAACAGTGACCTAGCTAACACCGGGGAGTTGTTTTTT. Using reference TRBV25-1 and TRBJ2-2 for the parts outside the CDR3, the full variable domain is EADIYQTPRYLVIGTGKKITLECSQTMGHDKMYWYQQDPGMELHLIHYSYGVNSTEKGDLSSESTVSRIRTEHFPLTLESARPSHTSQYLCANSDLANTGELFFGEGSRLTVL.

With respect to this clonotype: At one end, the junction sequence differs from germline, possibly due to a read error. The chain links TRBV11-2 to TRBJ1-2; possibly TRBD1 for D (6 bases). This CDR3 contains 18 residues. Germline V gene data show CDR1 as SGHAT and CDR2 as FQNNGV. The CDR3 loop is CASSRSSGTGGAGDGCTF. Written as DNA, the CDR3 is TGTGCCAGCAGCCGGTCCTCAGGGACGGGGGGCGCTGGGGATGGCTGCACCTTC.

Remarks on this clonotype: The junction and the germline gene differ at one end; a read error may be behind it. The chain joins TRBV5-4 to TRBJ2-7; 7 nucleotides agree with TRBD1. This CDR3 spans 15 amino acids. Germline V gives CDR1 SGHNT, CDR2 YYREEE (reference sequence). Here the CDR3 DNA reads TGTGCCAGCAGCCCAACCAGGACAGGAATCAACGAGCAGTATTTC. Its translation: CASSPTRTGINEQYF.

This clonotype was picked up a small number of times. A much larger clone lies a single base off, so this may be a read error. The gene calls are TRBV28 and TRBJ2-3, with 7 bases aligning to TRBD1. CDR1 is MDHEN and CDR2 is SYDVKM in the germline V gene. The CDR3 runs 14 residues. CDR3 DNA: TGTGCCAACAGTTTAAAAACAGGGGCAGATACGCAGTATTTT. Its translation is CANSLKTGADTQYF. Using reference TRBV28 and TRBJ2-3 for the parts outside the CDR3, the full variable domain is DVKVTQSSRYLVKRTGEKVFLECVQDMDHENMFWYRQDPGLGLRLIYFSYDVKMKEKGDIPEGYSVSREKKERFSLILESASTNQTSMYLCANSLKTGADTQYFGPGTRLTVL.

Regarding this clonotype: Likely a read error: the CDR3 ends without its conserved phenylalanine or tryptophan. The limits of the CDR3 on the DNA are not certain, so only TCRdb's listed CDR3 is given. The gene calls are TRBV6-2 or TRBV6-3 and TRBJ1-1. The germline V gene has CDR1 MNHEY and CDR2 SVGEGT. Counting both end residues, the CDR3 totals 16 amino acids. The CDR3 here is CASSYSLVYHHTEGFS.

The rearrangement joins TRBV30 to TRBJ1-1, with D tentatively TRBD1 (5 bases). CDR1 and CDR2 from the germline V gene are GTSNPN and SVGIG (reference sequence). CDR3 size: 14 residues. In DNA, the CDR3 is TGTGTCCGGAGGTGGGGGACGGTGAACACTGAAGCTTTCTTT. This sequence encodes CVRRWGTVNTEAFF.

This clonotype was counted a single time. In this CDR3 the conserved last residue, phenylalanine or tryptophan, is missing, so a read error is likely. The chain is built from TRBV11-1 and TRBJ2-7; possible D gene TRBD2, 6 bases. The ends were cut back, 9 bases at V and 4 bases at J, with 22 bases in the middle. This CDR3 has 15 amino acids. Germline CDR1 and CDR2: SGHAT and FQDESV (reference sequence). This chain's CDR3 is CASNLTGSGEYEQYI. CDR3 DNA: TGTGCCAGTAACTTAACGGGATCGGGAGAATACGAGCAGTACATC.

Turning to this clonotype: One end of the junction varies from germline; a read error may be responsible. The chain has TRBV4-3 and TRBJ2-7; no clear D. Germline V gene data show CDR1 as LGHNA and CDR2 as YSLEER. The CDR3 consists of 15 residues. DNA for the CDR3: TGCGCCAGTAGCCAAGATCGGGCTGGCGGCTACGAGCAGTACTTC. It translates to CASSQDRAGGYEQYF.

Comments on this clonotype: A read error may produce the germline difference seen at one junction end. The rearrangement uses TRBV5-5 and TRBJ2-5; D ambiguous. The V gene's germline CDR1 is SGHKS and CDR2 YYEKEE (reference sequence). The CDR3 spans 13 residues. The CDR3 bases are TGTGCTAGCAGCCGAGGACCGCAAGAGACCCAGTACTTC. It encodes CASSRGPQETQYF.

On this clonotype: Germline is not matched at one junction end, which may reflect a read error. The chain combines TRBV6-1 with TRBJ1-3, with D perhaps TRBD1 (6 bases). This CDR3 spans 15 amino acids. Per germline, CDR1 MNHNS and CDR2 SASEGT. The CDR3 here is CTRSSLTGAGNTIYF. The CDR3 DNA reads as TGTACCAGATCATCCCTGACAGGAGCTGGAAACACCATATATTTT.